Listed below are T cell receptor beta chains from one sample, sequenced in a study of blood T cell repertoires in COVID-19. The method was immunoSEQ multiplex PCR; TCRdb's version includes in-frame clones alone and lacks a portion of them. The sample records some 290,000 clones, under 95% being singletons. Material for sequencing was PBMCs or T cells enriched from blood (not recorded which). The receptor source for this set is a woman aged 40 to 50 with acute COVID-19. Both conserved end residues are part of each CDR3. A D gene is named only where the DNA matches it firmly. Only part of the rows carry a size: once, few, many, or a class if the clone is expanded.

TGTGCCAGCAGTACACGGACAGTGTACGAGCAGTACTTC,CASSTRTVYEQYF,TRBV6-2/TRBV6-3,.,TRBJ2-7,.
TGTCCTTCAGTCTTAAGCTCTGGAAACACCATATATTTT,CPSVLSSGNTIYF,TRBV6-8,.,TRBJ1-3,few
TGCGCCAGCAGCTTTACTAGCGGATCCGCCTACGAGCAGTACTTC,CASSFTSGSAYEQYF,TRBV5-1,TRBD2,TRBJ2-7,.
TGTGCCAGCAGTTTCAGCGGGAATGACAATGAGCAGTTCTTC,CASSFSGNDNEQFF,TRBV27,TRBD2,TRBJ2-1,.
TGCGCCAGCGGGACAGGGAACACCGGGGAGCTGTTTTTT,CASGTGNTGELFF,TRBV5-1,TRBD1,TRBJ2-2,.
TGTGCCAGCAGTTTAAACAGGGGCAATGAGCAGTTCTTC,CASSLNRGNEQFF,TRBV12-3/TRBV12-4,TRBD1,TRBJ2-1,.
TGTGCCAGTAGTCAAGAGTTGGGGGCCGAGACCCAGTACTTC,CASSQELGAETQYF,TRBV19,.,TRBJ2-5,.
TGTGCCAGCGCTACCCACAGGGGTACCTACGAGCAGTACTTC,CASATHRGTYEQYF,TRBV27,TRBD1,TRBJ2-7,.
TGTGCCAGCGCGGAGTATGGCTACACCTTC,CASAEYGYTF,TRBV6-5,.,TRBJ1-2,few
TGTGCCAGCACCCTACTTGGGGGGACTGAAGCTTTCTTT,CASTLLGGTEAFF,TRBV12-3/TRBV12-4,.,TRBJ1-1,.
TGCGCCAGCAGCGTGGGGGACAGCCTTTCTGGAAACACCATATATTTT,CASSVGDSLSGNTIYF,TRBV5-1,TRBD1,TRBJ1-3,.
TGTGCCAGCAGGGGACAGATTAGCAATCAGCCCCAGCATTTT,CASRGQISNQPQHF,TRBV6-5,TRBD1,TRBJ1-5,.
TGTGCCAGCTCACCACTCCCGGTTATGAACACTGAAGCTTTCTTT,CASSPLPVMNTEAFF,TRBV18,.,TRBJ1-1,.
TGTGCCAGCAGCGATATACTAGCGGGAAATACCTACGAGCAGTACTTC,CASSDILAGNTYEQYF,TRBV3-1/TRBV3-2,TRBD2,TRBJ2-7,.
TGCGCCAGCAGGAGGACGGCGGGCGATGGGAGTTCACCCCTCCACTTT,CASRRTAGDGSSPLHF,TRBV4-1,.,TRBJ1-6,.
TGTGCCAGCAGTAAGACCGGGACATTTAATTCACCCCTCCACTTT,CASSKTGTFNSPLHF,TRBV6-5,.,TRBJ1-6,.
TGTGCCACCAGTGAAGTTGGGGCGGCAGGGGGTCTAGGTGGCTACACCTTC,CATSEVGAAGGLGGYTF,TRBV24-1,TRBD1,TRBJ1-2,.
TGTGCCAGCGGCCCGGGATTGCCAGCGGGAGCTTTCTTT,CASGPGLPAGAFF,TRBV11-3,.,TRBJ1-1,.
TGCAGTGCTAGTGAACAGGTGCCAAATTCACCCCTCCACTTT,CSASEQVPNSPLHF,TRBV20-1,.,TRBJ1-6,.